What follows are 9 T cell receptor beta chains derived from one specimen sequenced in a study of blood T cell repertoires in COVID-19. Only in-frame clones appear in the TCRdb table, and some are missing; sequencing was by immunoSEQ multiplex PCR. Counted here are fewer than 350,000 clones, approximately 86% occurring once; the ten biggest clones make up over 8%. Sample: peripheral blood. The receptors here all came from a man younger than 35 with active or convalescent COVID-19.

In its sample, this clone was seen a few times. Relative to the germline gene, one junction end is altered; a read error may explain this. The chain combines TRBV13 with TRBJ1-2, with TRBD1 matching 9 bases. The germline V gene has CDR1 PRHDT and CDR2 FYEKMQ (reference sequence). The CDR3 extends over 14 amino acids. The CDR3 region has the DNA TGTGCCAGCAGCATAGGGACAGGGACCTATGGCTACACCTTC. As protein: CASSIGTGTYGYTF.

The chain carries TRBV5-1 and TRBJ1-3, with D possibly TRBD1 on 5 matching bases. The CDR3 has 15 residues. Germline loops: CDR1 SGHRS, CDR2 YFSETQ. The V and J ends lost 5 bases and 0 bases respectively, with 12 bases between them. CDR3 amino acids: CASRADSYSGNTIYF. DNA for the CDR3: TGCGCCAGCAGAGCTGACAGCTACTCTGGAAACACCATATATTTT.

The chain carries TRBV4-1 and TRBJ2-5; 14 bases are a match to TRBD2. Germline CDR1 MGHRA, CDR2 YSYEKL. The length of the CDR3 is 17 residues. V was pared by 4 bases and J by 0 bases, with 4 bases of the junction left unmatched. This chain's CDR3 is CASSPGLAGDNQETQYF. The CDR3 coding sequence is TGCGCCAGCAGCCCGGGACTAGCGGGGGATAACCAAGAGACCCAGTACTTC.

The rearrangement uses TRBV27 and TRBJ2-1; D gene unclear. The CDR3 extends over 15 amino acids. Germline V gene lookup returns CDR1 MNHEY and CDR2 SMNVEV (reference sequence). Trimming stripped 3 bases from V and 4 bases from J, with 13 bases between. The CDR3, as DNA: TGTGCCAGCAGTTTTTCGGGTTACCCTTACAATGAGCAGTTCTTC. Amino acid sequence: CASSFSGYPYNEQFF.

The rearrangement links TRBV10-1 to TRBJ2-2, with D perhaps TRBD2 (6 bases). Germline V lookup: CDR1 WNHNN, CDR2 SYGVQD (reference sequence). Trimming took off 3 bases at V and 4 bases at J, with 12 bases between the two ends. CDR3 length: 15 amino acids. The CDR3 nucleotides read TGCGCCAGCAGTGATGGATGGAGGGGCACCGGGGAGCTGTTTTTT. Protein: CASSDGWRGTGELFF.

The chain recombines TRBV29-1 with TRBJ1-1, with 7 bases fitting TRBD1. V shed 4 bases, J shed 1 base, and the junction held 9 bases outside the gene matches. The V gene's germline CDR1 is SQVTM and CDR2 ANQGSEA. CDR3 length: 15 residues. CDR3 nucleotide sequence: TGCAGCGTTGGGGACGAGGGACAGTCGAACACTGAAGCTTTCTTT. Its protein is CSVGDEGQSNTEAFF. The full variable domain, with the rest looked up from reference TRBV29-1 and TRBJ1-1, is SAVISQKPSRDICQRGTSLTIQCQVDSQVTMMFWYRQQPGQSLTLIATANQGSEATYESGFVIDKFPISRPNLTFSTLTVSNMSPEDSSIYLCSVGDEGQSNTEAFFGQGTRLTVV.

This clone was counted a few times. The chain combines TRBV27 with TRBJ1-5, with TRBD1 as a possible D gene (5 bases). V was cut by 8 bases and J by 5 bases, with 22 bases left in between. The CDR3 is 16 residues long. Germline CDR1 reads MNHEY; CDR2 reads SMNVEV (reference sequence). CDR3 in amino acids: CASGTRFGGVDQPQHF. Here the CDR3 DNA reads TGTGCCAGCGGTACCCGATTCGGGGGGGTCGATCAGCCCCAGCATTTT.

The rearrangement joins TRBV6-2 or TRBV6-3 to TRBJ2-2; 7 positions agree with TRBD1. Trimming removed 2 bases from V and 4 bases from J; junction bases left unmatched: 4. CDR3 length: 15 amino acids. Germline CDR1 MNHEY, CDR2 SVGEGT. This CDR3 is CASSYRGRVTGELFF. The CDR3 region has the DNA TGTGCCAGCAGTTACAGGGGGCGCGTCACCGGGGAGCTGTTTTTT.

The gene calls are TRBV5-6 and TRBJ1-6, with 7 bases aligning to TRBD1. Germline V CDR1 and CDR2: SGHDT, YYEEEE. CDR3 length: 14 amino acids. After removal of 8 bases from V and 6 bases from J, the junction contained 8 bases not matched to a gene. In nucleotides, the CDR3 is TGTGCCAGTGAAACCGGGACAGTTAATTCACCCCTCCACTTT. Its protein is CASETGTVNSPLHF.